The 8 T cell receptor beta chains in this list originate from one sample, sequenced in a study of blood T cell repertoires in COVID-19. TCRdb's table, derived via immunoSEQ multiplex PCR, lists solely in-frame clones and lacks some. The table lists about 240,000 clones, approximately 86% of them singletons. The sequenced material came from peripheral blood. The receptors stem from a man between 60 and 70 years old who had recovered from COVID-19.

J is TRBJ2-3 and V is TRBV2; tentative D call: TRBD2 (5 bases). With 8 bases removed from V and 1 base from J, the gap between germline ends came to 13 bases. Germline loops: CDR1 SNHLY, CDR2 FYNNEI. The CDR3 is 14 residues long. CDR3 bases: TGTGCCAGCCTTGGACTGGAGGGCACAGATACGCAGTATTTT. Residues: CASLGLEGTDTQYF.

The chain recombines TRBV5-5 with TRBJ2-7; 14 bases agree with TRBD2. The CDR3 covers 18 residues. In germline, CDR1 is SGHKS, CDR2 YYEKEE (reference sequence). V gave up 4 bases and J gave up 2 bases; unmatched junction bases: 11. The CDR3 nucleotides read TGTGCCAGCAGCCCCGTCCCGGGACTAGCGGGGGTGGCCTACGAGCAGTACTTC. It translates to CASSPVPGLAGVAYEQYF.

As for this clone: This same CDR3 is encoded by further DNA sequences in the sample. CDR3 in DNA: TGTGCCAGTAGCACCTTGTCAGGGTACGAGCAGTACTTC. It translates to CASSTLSGYEQYF. V gene TRBV19 combines with J gene TRBJ2-7; D perhaps matches TRBD1 (5 bases). Germline V gives CDR1 LNHDA, CDR2 SQIVND (reference sequence). V was clipped by 6 bases and J by 4 bases, with 13 bases between them. This CDR3 contains 13 residues.

The rearrangement links TRBV18 to TRBJ2-1, with TRBD2 identical over 13 bases. The V gene end was trimmed by 4 bases and the J gene end by 5 bases; junction bases not matched to a gene: 2. CDR1 and CDR2 from the germline V gene are KGHSH and LQKENI. This CDR3 contains 15 residues. The DNA for the CDR3 is TGTGCCAGCTCACGGACTAGCGGGGGCAACAATGAGCAGTTCTTC. Translation: CASSRTSGGNNEQFF.

J is TRBJ1-2 and V is TRBV5-4; a weak D match, TRBD1 (6 bases). The V end lost 0 bases, the J end lost 4 bases, and 7 bases lay between the germline ends. The CDR3 length is 13 residues. From germline, CDR1 is SGHNT and CDR2 YYREEE (reference sequence). CDR3 protein: CASSLDRAYGYTF. The CDR3 DNA sequence: TGTGCCAGCAGCTTGGACAGGGCCTATGGCTACACCTTC.

This rearrangement joins TRBV28 to TRBJ1-2; 8 positions match TRBD1. The germline CDR1 and CDR2 sequences are MDHEN and SYDVKM. Germline trimming cut 5 bases from V and 8 bases from J; bases unmatched to any gene: 10. The CDR3 has 14 residues. The CDR3 nucleotides read TGTGCCAGCAGTCCACCGGACAGGGTGGGCGGCTACACCTTC. This encodes CASSPPDRVGGYTF.

The table lists this clone with many counts. The genes are TRBV27 and TRBJ1-5; D might be TRBD1 (5 bases). The CDR3 sequence is 16 residues long. V was cut by 6 bases and J by 7 bases, with 22 bases left in between. Germline-derived CDR1 and CDR2 are MNHEY and SMNVEV (reference sequence). The CDR3 sequence is CASSLTPGGGGQPQHF. The CDR3 bases are TGTGCCAGCAGCCTAACGCCCGGGGGAGGAGGGCAGCCCCAGCATTTT.

J is TRBJ1-1 and V is TRBV19, with 7 bases fitting TRBD1. V was pared by 6 bases and J by 5 bases, with 6 bases of the junction left unmatched. CDR1 LNHDA and CDR2 SQIVND come from the germline V gene (reference sequence). The CDR3 covers 13 residues. The CDR3 sequence: CASSPTGLTEAFF. CDR3 DNA sequence: TGTGCCAGTAGCCCGACAGGGCTGACTGAAGCTTTCTTT.